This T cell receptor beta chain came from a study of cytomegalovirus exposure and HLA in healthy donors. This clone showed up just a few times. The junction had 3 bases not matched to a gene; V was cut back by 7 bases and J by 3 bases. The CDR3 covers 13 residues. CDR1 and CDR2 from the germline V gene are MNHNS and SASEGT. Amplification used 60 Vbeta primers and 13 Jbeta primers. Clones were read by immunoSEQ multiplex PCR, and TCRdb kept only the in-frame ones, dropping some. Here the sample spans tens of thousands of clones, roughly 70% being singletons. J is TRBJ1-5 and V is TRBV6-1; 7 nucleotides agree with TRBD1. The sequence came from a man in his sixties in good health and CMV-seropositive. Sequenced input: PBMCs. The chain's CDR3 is CASTGQANQPQHF. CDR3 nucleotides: TGTGCCAGCACCGGACAGGCCAATCAGCCCCAGCATTTT.